This record covers a single T cell receptor beta chain. Its antigen is not identified. A sample-barcoded 5' primer and a J-beta primer mix were used in a second PCR of roughly 7 to 11 cycles. With 12 random nucleotides, a template-switch adaptor tagged each individual cDNA molecule. Each CDR3 protein gets one entry after TCRdb re-called the 5' RACE reads with MiXCR. The table records 580,000 or so distinct CDR3 sequences, around 48% of them present only once. These data originate in a study of blood T cells in healthy people across ages. The CDR3 runs 12 residues. The germline gives CDR1 SEHNR, CDR2 FQNEAQ (reference sequence). Trimming removed 1 base at V and 5 bases at J, with 2 bases between. Whole-study findings and limits: Strong correlation existed between TCR beta diversity and naive T cell percentage. The study lacked donor CMV status, which possibly confounded expanded clonotype changes. Investigators viewed diversity estimates from one million T cells as underestimates, the study reported.

Sequencing input: blood. This clonotype originated in an older man in good health. This chain connects TRBV7-9 to TRBJ2-2; D is unclear. CDR3 nucleotides: TGTGCCAGCAGCTTAGAAACCGGGGAGCTGTTTTTT. Its translation: CASSLETGELFF.